The present T cell receptor beta chain was sequenced within a study of T cells after yellow fever vaccination. Study-level points and caveats: Clones that expanded after primary vaccination mostly reappeared after the booster (roughly 96% CD4, 70% to 90% CD8). Repertoires sorted by FACS could include abundant clonotypes that are contaminants from the bulk population.

The V gene end was trimmed by 0 bases and the J gene end by 2 bases; junction bases not matched to a gene: 3. The CDR3 length is 16 residues. The germline CDR1 and CDR2 sequences are SGDLS and YYNGEE. This clonotype was recorded a few times. Its antigen is undetermined. UMIs and a universal primer site were added when TCR cDNA was made by 5'RACE template switching. TCRdb fed the 5' RACE reads into MiXCR, producing one record per CDR3 protein. Here the sample spans just under 600,000 distinct CDR3 sequences, 13% being singletons. Material: PBMCs, obtained on the day of the yellow fever booster vaccination. J is TRBJ2-1 and V is TRBV9, with 9 bases matching TRBD2. The clonotype originates from a man aged 25-45 years who received the YFV17D yellow fever vaccine. In DNA, the CDR3 is TGTGCCAGCAGCGTAGGGGTAGCGGGAGCCTACAATGAGCAGTTCTTC. Protein sequence: CASSVGVAGAYNEQFF.